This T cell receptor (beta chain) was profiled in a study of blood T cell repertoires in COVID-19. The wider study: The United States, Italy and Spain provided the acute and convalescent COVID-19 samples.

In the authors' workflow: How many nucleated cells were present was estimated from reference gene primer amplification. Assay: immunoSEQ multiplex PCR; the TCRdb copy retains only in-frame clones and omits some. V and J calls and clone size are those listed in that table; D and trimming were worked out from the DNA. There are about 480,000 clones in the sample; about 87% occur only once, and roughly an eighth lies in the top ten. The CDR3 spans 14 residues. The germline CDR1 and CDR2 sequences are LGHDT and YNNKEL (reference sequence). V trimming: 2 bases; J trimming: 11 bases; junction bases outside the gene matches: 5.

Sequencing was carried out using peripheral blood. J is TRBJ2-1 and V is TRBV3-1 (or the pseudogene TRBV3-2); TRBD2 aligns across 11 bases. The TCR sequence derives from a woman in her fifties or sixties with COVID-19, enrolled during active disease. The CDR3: CASSQKASGGKQFF. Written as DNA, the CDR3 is TGTGCCAGCAGCCAAAAGGCTAGCGGGGGGAAGCAGTTCTTC.